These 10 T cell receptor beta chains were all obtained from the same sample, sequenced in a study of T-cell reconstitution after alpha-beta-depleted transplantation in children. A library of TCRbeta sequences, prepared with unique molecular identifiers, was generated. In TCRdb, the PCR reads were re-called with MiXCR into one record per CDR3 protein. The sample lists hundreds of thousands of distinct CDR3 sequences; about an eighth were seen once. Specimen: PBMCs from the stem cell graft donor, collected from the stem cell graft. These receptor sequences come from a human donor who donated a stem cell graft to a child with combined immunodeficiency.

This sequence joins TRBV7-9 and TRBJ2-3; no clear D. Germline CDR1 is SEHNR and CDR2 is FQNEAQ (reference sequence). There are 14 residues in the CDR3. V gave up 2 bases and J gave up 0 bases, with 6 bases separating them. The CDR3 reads CASSLKQSTDTQYF. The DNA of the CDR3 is TGTGCCAGCAGCTTAAAACAGAGCACAGATACGCAGTATTTT. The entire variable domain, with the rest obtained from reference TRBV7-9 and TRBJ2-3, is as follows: DTGVSQNPRHKITKRGQNVTFRCDPISEHNRLYWYRQTLGQGPEFLTYFQNEAQLEKSRLLSDRFSAERPKGSFSTLEIQRTEQGDSAMYLCASSLKQSTDTQYFGPGTRLTVL.

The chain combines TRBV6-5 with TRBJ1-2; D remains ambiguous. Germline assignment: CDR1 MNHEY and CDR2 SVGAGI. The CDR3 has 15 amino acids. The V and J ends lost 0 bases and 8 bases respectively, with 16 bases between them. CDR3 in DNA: TGTGCCAGCAGTTACTCAGGACCTATCTCGAGGGGCTACACCTTC. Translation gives CASSYSGPISRGYTF.

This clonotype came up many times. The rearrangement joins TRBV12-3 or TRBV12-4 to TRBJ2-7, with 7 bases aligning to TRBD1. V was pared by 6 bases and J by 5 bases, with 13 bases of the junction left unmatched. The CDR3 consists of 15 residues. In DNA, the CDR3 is TGTGCCAGCAGCCTTACAGGGGTCCGGGCCGACGAGCAGTACTTC. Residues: CASSLTGVRADEQYF.

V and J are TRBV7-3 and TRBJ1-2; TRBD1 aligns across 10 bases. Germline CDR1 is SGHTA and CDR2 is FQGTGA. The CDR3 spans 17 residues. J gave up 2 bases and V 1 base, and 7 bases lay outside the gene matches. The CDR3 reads CASSLIRDRGRNYGYTF. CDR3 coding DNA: TGTGCCAGCAGCTTAATCCGGGACAGGGGACGAAACTATGGCTACACCTTC.

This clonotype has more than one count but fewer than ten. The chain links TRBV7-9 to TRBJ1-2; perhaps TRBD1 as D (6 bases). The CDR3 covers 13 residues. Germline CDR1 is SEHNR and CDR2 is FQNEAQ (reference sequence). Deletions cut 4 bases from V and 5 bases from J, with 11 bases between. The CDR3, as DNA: TGTGCCAGCAGCTCTCCGGGGGCGTATGGCTACACCTTC. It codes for CASSSPGAYGYTF.

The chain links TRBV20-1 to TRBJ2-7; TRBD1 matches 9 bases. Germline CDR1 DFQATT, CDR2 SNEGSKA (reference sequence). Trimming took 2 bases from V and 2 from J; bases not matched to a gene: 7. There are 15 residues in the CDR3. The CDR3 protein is CSARTGTGYPYEQYF. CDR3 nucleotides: TGCAGTGCTAGAACCGGGACAGGGTATCCCTACGAGCAGTACTTC.

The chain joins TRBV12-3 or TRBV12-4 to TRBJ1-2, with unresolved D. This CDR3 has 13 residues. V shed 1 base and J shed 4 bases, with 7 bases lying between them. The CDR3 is CASSLGQLYGYTF. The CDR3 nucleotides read TGTGCCAGCAGTTTAGGGCAGCTCTATGGCTACACCTTC.

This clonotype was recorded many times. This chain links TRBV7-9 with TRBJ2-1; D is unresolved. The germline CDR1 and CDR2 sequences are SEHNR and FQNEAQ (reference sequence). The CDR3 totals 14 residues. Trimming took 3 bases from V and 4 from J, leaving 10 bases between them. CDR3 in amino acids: CASSFPTDYNEQFF. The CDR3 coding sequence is TGTGCCAGCAGCTTTCCGACGGATTACAATGAGCAGTTCTTC.

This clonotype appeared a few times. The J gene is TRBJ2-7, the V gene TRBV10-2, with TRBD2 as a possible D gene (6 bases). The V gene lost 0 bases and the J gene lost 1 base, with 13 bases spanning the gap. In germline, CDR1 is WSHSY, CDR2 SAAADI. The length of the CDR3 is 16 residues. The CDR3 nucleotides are TGCGCCAGCAGTGAGTCAATCGGGAGAGAGTCCTACGAGCAGTACTTC. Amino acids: CASSESIGRESYEQYF.

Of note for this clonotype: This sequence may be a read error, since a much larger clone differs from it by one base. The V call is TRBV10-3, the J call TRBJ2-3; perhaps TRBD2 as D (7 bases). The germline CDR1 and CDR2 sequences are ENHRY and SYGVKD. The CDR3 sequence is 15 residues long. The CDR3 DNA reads TGTGCCATCAGTGAGTGGGGGGGCGAAACAGATGCGCAGTATTTT. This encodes CAISEWGGETDAQYF.